This TCR beta chain was identified in a study of beta chain features in type 1 diabetes. Turning to the study itself: When patients were set against healthy donors, age, gender and cell yields were similar.

Study findings and constraints: All four CD4+ subsets of Type 1 diabetes patients contained TCRB CDR3s that were moderately but significantly shorter. High-TCR-expressing cells could be over-represented by cDNA sequencing.

To note about this clone: The antigen remains unidentified.

Trimming removed 6 bases at V and 3 bases at J, with 11 bases between. From germline, CDR1 is SQVTM and CDR2 ANQGSEA. This CDR3 comprises 12 residues. Isolated RNA was reverse transcribed in full, so expressed TCRB transcripts were sequenced. Profiling relied on immunoSEQ multiplex PCR, and the TCRdb table lists in-frame clones only, not all of them. The data contain some 350,000 clones, roughly 14% of them singletons. The J gene is TRBJ1-2, the V gene TRBV29-1; possible D gene TRBD1, 6 bases. The TCR sequence derives from a woman aged 18-30 years with type 1 diabetes. The source material was naive CD4+ T cells from blood. CDR3 DNA sequence: TGCAGCGTCGATACAGGGTACTATGGCTACACCTTC. It encodes CSVDTGYYGYTF. Variable domain in full (rest from reference TRBV29-1 and TRBJ1-2): SAVISQKPSRDICQRGTSLTIQCQVDSQVTMMFWYRQQPGQSLTLIATANQGSEATYESGFVIDKFPISRPNLTFSTLTVSNMSPEDSSIYLCSVDTGYYGYTFGSGTRLTVV.